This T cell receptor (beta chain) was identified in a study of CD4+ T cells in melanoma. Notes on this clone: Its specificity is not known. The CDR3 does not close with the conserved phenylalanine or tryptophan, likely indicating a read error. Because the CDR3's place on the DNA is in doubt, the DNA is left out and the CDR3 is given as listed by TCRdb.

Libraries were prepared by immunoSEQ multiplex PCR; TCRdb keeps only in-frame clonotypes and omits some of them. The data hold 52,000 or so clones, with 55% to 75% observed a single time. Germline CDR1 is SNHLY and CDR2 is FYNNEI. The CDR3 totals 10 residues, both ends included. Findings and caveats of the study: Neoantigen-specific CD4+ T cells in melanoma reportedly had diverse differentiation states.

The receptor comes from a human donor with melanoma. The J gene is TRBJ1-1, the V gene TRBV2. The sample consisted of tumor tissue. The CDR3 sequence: CASSERTVVI.